This is a list of T cell receptor beta chains from one sample in a study of T cells after yellow fever vaccination. MiXCR was run by TCRdb on the 5' RACE reads, yielding one entry per CDR3 protein. Of 500,000 to 650,000 distinct CDR3 sequences in the sample, about 12% are singletons; the top ten hold around 14%. The sample consisted of PBMCs, taken on the day of the yellow fever booster vaccination. These receptor sequences come from a man younger than 45 who received the YFV17D yellow fever vaccine. Both conserved end residues are trimmed from each CDR3. Clone size appears in some rows only: once, few, many, or a class for an expanded clone.

V	size	length	J	CDR3
TRBV10-2	.	11	TRBJ1-2	ASSRGPSYGYT
TRBV11-3	few	11	TRBJ2-1	ASSPDRNNEQF
TRBV6-2/TRBV6-3	.	14	TRBJ2-1	ASSYDRTSVLYEQF
TRBV7-2	few	10	TRBJ2-1	ASSMDYLEQF
TRBV5-1	.	13	TRBJ1-4	ASSSGGGSGEKLF
TRBV7-2	many	10	TRBJ2-7	ASSSNTYEQY
TRBV24-1	few	12	TRBJ2-1	ATSDHPPGNEQF
TRBV3-1	.	13	TRBJ2-2	ASSQLNANTGELF
TRBV27	.	11	TRBJ2-7	ASSLGGLFEQY
TRBV5-1	.	10	TRBJ2-4	ASRGLGNIQY
TRBV20-1	.	10	TRBJ2-5	SASSRQETQY
TRBV29-1	few	11	TRBJ2-5	SVDRTAQETQY
TRBV20-1	few	15	TRBJ2-3	SAREWTSGVGADTQY
TRBV29-1	.	12	TRBJ1-2	SGATGTPNYGYT
TRBV20-1	few	12	TRBJ1-1	SVFGLQGGTEAF
TRBV12-3/TRBV12-4	.	10	TRBJ2-1	ASSRINNEQF
TRBV6-5	many	12	TRBJ2-1	ASRPTRTGYEQF
TRBV12-3/TRBV12-4	many	14	TRBJ1-1	ASSLRDRGWGTEAF
TRBV19	.	13	TRBJ2-2	ASSITSGSTGELF
TRBV6-5	few	15	TRBJ1-4	ASSYSILETRTGKLF
TRBV7-9	few	12	TRBJ1-2	ASSPALYEHGYT
TRBV28	many	10	TRBJ2-7	ASRVQGYEQY
TRBV20-1	.	17	TRBJ2-3	SARTGQGVAGGITDTQY
TRBV20-1	.	11	TRBJ2-3	SASDLAGNTQY
TRBV6-1	few	14	TRBJ2-7	ASSEARGGPKYEQY
TRBV28	many	10	TRBJ2-3	ASSTVTDTQY
TRBV7-8	few	14	TRBJ2-4	ASSFAGQMEENIQY
TRBV24-1	.	6	TRBJ1-2	ATNCYT
TRBV5-1	.	11	TRBJ1-5	ASSLMADQPQH
TRBV12-3/TRBV12-4	.	13	TRBJ2-7	ASSLRGEGPYEQY
TRBV9	.	16	TRBJ2-5	ASSVAQGAWGPQETQY